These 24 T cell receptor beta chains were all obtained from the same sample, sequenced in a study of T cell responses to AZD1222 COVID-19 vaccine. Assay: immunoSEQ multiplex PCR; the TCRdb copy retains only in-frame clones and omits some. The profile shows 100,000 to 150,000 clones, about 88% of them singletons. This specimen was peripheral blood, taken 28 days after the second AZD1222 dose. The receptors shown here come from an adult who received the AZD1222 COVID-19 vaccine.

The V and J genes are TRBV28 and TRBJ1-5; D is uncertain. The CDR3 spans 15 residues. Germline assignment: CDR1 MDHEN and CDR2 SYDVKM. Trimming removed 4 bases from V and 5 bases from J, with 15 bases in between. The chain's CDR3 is CASSSPTGWDQPQHF. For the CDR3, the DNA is TGTGCCAGCAGTTCCCCGACGGGTTGGGATCAGCCCCAGCATTTT.

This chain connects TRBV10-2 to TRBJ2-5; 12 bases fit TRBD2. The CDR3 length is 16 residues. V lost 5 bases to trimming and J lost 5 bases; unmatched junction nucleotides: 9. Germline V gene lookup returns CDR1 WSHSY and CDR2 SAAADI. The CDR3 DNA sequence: TGCGCCAGCAGTCCTTCTAGCGGGGGGGCAGTGGAGACCCAGTACTTC. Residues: CASSPSSGGAVETQYF.

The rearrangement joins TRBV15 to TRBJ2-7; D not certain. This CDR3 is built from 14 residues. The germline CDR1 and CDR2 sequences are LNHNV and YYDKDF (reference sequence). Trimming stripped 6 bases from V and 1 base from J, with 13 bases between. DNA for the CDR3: TGTGCCACCAGTCGTGTGAAGGATTCCTACGAGCAGTACTTC. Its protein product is CATSRVKDSYEQYF.

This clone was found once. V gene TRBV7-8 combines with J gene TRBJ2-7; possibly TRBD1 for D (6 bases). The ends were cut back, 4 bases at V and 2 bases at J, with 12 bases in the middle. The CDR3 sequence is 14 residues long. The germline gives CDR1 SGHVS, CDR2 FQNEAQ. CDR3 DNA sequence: TGTGCCAGCAGCTACCCGGGACACCCCTACGAGCAGTACTTC. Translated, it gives CASSYPGHPYEQYF.

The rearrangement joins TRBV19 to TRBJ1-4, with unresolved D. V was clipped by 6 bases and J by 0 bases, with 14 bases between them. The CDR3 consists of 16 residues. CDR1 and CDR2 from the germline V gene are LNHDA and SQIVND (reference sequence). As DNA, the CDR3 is TGTGCCAGTAGCCACACCTCACATCCAACTAATGAAAAACTGTTTTTT. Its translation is CASSHTSHPTNEKLFF.

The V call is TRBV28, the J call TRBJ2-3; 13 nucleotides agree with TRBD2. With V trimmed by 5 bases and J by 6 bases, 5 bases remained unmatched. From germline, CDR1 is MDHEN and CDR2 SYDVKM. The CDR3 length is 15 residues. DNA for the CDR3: TGTGCCAGCAGTGCGGGACTAGCGGGGACTGATACGCAGTATTTT. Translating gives CASSAGLAGTDTQYF. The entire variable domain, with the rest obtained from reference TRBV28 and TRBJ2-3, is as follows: DVKVTQSSRYLVKRTGEKVFLECVQDMDHENMFWYRQDPGLGLRLIYFSYDVKMKEKGDIPEGYSVSREKKERFSLILESASTNQTSMYLCASSAGLAGTDTQYFGPGTRLTVL.

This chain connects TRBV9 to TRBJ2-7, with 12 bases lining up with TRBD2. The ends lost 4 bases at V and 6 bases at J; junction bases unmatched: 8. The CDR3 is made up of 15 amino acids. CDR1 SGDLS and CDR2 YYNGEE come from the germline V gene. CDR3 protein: CASSPRLAGVGEQYF. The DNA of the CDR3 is TGTGCCAGCAGCCCCCGACTAGCGGGAGTGGGCGAGCAGTACTTC.

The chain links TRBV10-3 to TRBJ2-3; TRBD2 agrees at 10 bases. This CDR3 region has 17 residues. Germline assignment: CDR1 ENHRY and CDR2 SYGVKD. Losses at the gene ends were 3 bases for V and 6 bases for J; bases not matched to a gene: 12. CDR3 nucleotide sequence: TGTGCCATCAGTGACTCCCTTAGCGGGGGGAAGGTTGATACGCAGTATTTT. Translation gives CAISDSLSGGKVDTQYF.

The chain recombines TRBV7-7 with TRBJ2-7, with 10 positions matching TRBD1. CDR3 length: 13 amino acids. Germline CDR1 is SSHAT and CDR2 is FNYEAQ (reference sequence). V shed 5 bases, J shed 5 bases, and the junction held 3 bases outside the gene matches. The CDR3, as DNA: TGTGCCAGCAGCCCGACAGGGGGCCACGAGCAGTACTTC. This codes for CASSPTGGHEQYF.

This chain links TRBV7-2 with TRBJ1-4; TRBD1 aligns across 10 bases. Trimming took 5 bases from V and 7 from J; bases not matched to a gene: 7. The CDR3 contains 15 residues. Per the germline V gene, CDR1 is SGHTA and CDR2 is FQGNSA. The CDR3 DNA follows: TGTGCCAGCAGCCCGAAGACAGGGGGCCGTGAAAAACTGTTTTTT. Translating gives CASSPKTGGREKLFF.

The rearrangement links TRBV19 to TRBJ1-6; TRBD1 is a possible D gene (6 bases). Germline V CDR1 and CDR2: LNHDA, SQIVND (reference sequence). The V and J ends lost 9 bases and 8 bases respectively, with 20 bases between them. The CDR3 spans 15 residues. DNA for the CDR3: TGTGCCAGCCAAAACTCGGGGGGCTCGGATTCACCCCTCCACTTT. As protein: CASQNSGGSDSPLHF.

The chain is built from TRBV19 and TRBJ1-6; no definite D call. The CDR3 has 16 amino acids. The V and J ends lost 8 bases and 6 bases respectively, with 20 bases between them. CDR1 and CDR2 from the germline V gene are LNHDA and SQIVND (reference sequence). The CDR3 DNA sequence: TGTGCCAGTCAATCGCGAGGCATCCAAAGTAATTCACCCCTCCACTTT. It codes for CASQSRGIQSNSPLHF. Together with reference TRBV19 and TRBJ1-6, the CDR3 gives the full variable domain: DGGITQSPKYLFRKEGQNVTLSCEQNLNHDAMYWYRQDPGQGLRLIYYSQIVNDFQKGDIAEGYSVSREKKESFPLTVTSAQKNPTAFYLCASQSRGIQSNSPLHFGNGTRLTVT.

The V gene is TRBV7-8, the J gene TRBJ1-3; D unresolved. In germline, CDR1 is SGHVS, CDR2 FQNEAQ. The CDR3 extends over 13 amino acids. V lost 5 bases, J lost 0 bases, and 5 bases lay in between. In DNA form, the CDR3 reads TGTGCCAGCAGCCGCATCTCTGGAAACACCATATATTTT. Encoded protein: CASSRISGNTIYF.

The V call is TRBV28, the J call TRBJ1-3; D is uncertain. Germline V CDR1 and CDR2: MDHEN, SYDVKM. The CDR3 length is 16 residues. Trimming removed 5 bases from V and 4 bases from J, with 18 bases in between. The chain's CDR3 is CASSPPATGRGNTIYF. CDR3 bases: TGTGCCAGCAGTCCCCCGGCGACCGGTCGGGGAAACACCATATATTTT.

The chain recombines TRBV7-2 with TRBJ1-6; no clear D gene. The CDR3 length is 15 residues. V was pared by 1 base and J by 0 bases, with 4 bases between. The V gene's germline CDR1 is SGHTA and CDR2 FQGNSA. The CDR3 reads CASSLGSSYNSPLHF. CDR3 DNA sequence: TGTGCCAGCAGCTTAGGGAGCTCCTATAATTCACCCCTCCACTTT.

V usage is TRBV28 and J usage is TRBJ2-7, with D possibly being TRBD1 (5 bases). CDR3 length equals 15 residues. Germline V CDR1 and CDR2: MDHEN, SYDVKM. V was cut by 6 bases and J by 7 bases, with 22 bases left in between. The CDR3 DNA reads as TGTGCCAGCAGCCCTTGGGCCAACCAGGGTCGGGAGCAGTACTTC. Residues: CASSPWANQGREQYF.

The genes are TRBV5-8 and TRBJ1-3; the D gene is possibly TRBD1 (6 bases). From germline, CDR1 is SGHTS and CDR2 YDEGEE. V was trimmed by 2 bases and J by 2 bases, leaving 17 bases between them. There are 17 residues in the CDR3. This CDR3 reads CASSFHGGPGAGNTIYF. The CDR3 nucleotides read TGTGCCAGCAGCTTCCACGGGGGCCCCGGGGCTGGAAACACCATATATTTT. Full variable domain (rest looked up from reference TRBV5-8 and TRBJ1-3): EAGVTQSPTHLIKTRGQQATLRCSPISGHTSVYWYQQALGLGLQFLLWYDEGEERNRGNFPPRFSGRQFPNYSSELNVNALELEDSALYLCASSFHGGPGAGNTIYFGEGSWLTVV.

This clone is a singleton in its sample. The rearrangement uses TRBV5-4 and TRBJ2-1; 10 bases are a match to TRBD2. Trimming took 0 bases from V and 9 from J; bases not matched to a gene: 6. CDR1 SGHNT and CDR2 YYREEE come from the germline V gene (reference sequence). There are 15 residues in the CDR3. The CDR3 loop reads CASSLVGLAGGEQFF. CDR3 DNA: TGTGCCAGCAGCTTGGTGGGCTTAGCGGGGGGTGAGCAGTTCTTC.

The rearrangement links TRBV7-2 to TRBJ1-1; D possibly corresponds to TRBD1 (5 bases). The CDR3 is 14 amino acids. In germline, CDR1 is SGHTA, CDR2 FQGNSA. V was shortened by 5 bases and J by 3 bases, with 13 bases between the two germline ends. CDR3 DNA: TGTGCCAGCAGCCCCACGAGGGGAGACACTGAAGCTTTCTTT. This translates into CASSPTRGDTEAFF.

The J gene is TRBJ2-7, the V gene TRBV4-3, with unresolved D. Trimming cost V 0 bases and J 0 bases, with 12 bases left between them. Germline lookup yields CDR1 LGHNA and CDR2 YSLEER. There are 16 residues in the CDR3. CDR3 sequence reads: CASSQDLGNPSYEQYF. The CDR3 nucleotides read TGCGCCAGCAGCCAAGATTTAGGGAACCCCTCCTACGAGCAGTACTTC.

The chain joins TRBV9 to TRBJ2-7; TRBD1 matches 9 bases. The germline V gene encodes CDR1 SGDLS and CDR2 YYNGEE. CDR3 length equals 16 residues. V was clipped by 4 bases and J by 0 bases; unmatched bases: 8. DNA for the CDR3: TGTGCCAGCAGCCCACACAGGACAGGGGACTCCTACGAGCAGTACTTC. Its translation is CASSPHRTGDSYEQYF.

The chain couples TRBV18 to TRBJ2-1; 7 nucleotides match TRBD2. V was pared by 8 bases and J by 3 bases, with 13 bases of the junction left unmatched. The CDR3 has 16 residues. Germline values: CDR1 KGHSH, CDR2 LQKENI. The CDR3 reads CASTITSSGGYNEQFF. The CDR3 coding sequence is TGTGCCAGCACAATAACCTCATCGGGGGGCTACAATGAGCAGTTCTTC.

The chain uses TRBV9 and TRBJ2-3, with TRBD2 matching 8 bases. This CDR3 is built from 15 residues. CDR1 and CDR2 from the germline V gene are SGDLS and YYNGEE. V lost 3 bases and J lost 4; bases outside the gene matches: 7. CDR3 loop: CASSAGAGDSDTQYF. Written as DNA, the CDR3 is TGTGCCAGCAGCGCAGGAGCGGGAGATTCAGATACGCAGTATTTT. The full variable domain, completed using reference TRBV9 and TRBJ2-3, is DSGVTQTPKHLITATGQRVTLRCSPRSGDLSVYWYQQSLDQGLQFLIQYYNGEERAKGNILERFSAQQFPDLHSELNLSSLELGDSALYFCASSAGAGDSDTQYFGPGTRLTVL.

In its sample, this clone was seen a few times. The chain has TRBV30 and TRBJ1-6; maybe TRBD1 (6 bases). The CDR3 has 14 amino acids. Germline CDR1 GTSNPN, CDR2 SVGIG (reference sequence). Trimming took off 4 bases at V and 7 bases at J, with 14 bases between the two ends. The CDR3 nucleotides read TGTGCCTGGATGGTGGGGGCGGGAAATTCACCCCTCCACTTT. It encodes CAWMVGAGNSPLHF.